This TCR beta chain was recovered during a study of T cell responses to AZD1222 COVID-19 vaccine. The CDR3 loop spans 14 amino acids. Germline lookup yields CDR1 MGHRA and CDR2 YSYEKL. Trimming cost V 2 bases and J 0 bases, with 5 bases left between them. TCRdb's copy holds only in-frame clones and misses some; the assay was immunoSEQ multiplex PCR. This sample carries fewer than 130,000 clones, around 90% of them seen once, and the ten largest clones take roughly 2.5%. Samples with a second dose at about 4 or about 12 weeks were pooled together. Findings of the study overall: Donors were mostly white British, more females; clonal diversity possibly underestimated. Distributed over spike, vaccine-associated CD4 TCRs predominated at 160-218 and 743-854. An increase in Spike-specific TCR breadth and depth was observed after two AZD1222 doses.

Turning to this clone: The antigen remains undetermined.

The rearrangement links TRBV4-1 to TRBJ1-3, with D hard to call. The receptor was derived from an adult who received the AZD1222 COVID-19 vaccine. The source material was peripheral blood, sampled 28 days after the second AZD1222 dose. The CDR3 nucleotides are TGCGCCAGCAGCCAACGAGGCTCTGGAAACACCATATATTTT. This translates into CASSQRGSGNTIYF.